Listed below are T cell receptor beta chains from one sample, sequenced in a study of OX40 agonist ivuxolimab in advanced cancers. This table comes from immunoSEQ multiplex PCR, and its TCRdb copy is limited to in-frame clones, with some not included. This sample has 65,000 to 95,000 clones, with roughly nine tenths found just once. Specimen: CD4+ or CD8+ T cells sorted from blood, collected in a trial of the OX40 agonist ivuxolimab. All receptors derive from an adult with an advanced solid tumor such as melanoma, head and neck, liver or kidney cancer. CDR3s include the opening cysteine and the closing phenylalanine or tryptophan. Fields, in order: clone size, D gene, J gene, V gene, CDR3 protein, CDR3 DNA. D genes are given only for firm matches. A clone size is listed for some rows: how often the clone was seen (once, few, many), or a class if it is expanded.

clone size: -
D gene: -
J gene: TRBJ1-1
V gene: TRBV7-8
CDR3 protein: CATRWQLNTEAFF
CDR3 DNA: TGTGCCACCCGGTGGCAGCTGAACACTGAAGCTTTCTTT

clone size: -
D gene: TRBD1
J gene: TRBJ2-1
V gene: TRBV11-1
CDR3 protein: CASSQGTGRGLEQFF
CDR3 DNA: TGTGCCAGCAGCCAAGGGACAGGGCGAGGTTTAGAGCAGTTCTTC

clone size: -
D gene: TRBD1
J gene: TRBJ1-4
V gene: TRBV30
CDR3 protein: CAWGDRPGPNEKLFF
CDR3 DNA: TGTGCCTGGGGGGACAGACCAGGGCCTAATGAAAAACTGTTTTTT

clone size: -
D gene: -
J gene: TRBJ2-2
V gene: TRBV5-1
CDR3 protein: CASNREQNTGELFF
CDR3 DNA: TGCGCCAGCAACCGGGAACAGAACACCGGGGAGCTGTTTTTT

clone size: -
D gene: -
J gene: TRBJ2-1
V gene: TRBV28
CDR3 protein: CASSPLMRDLTYNEQFF
CDR3 DNA: TGTGCCAGCAGTCCTCTCATGCGGGACCTTACCTACAATGAGCAGTTCTTC

clone size: -
D gene: -
J gene: TRBJ2-5
V gene: TRBV19
CDR3 protein: CASRGRGLETQYF
CDR3 DNA: TGTGCCAGTAGGGGGCGAGGGCTGGAGACCCAGTACTTC

clone size: -
D gene: TRBD2
J gene: TRBJ2-3
V gene: TRBV6-1
CDR3 protein: CASSEGSLAGVEADTQYF
CDR3 DNA: TGTGCCAGCAGTGAAGGGTCTCTAGCGGGAGTAGAGGCAGATACGCAGTATTTT

clone size: once
D gene: -
J gene: TRBJ1-4
V gene: TRBV5-3
CDR3 protein: CARSLVGEVLKGEKLFF
CDR3 DNA: TGTGCCAGAAGCTTGGTTGGAGAGGTCCTAAAGGGAGAAAAACTGTTTTTT

clone size: -
D gene: -
J gene: TRBJ2-2
V gene: TRBV11-3
CDR3 protein: CASSLAAGELFF
CDR3 DNA: TGTGCCAGCAGCTTAGCTGCCGGGGAGCTGTTTTTT

clone size: -
D gene: -
J gene: TRBJ2-7
V gene: TRBV2
CDR3 protein: CASSDSSATYEQYF
CDR3 DNA: TGTGCCAGCAGTGATTCTAGCGCAACCTACGAGCAGTACTTC

clone size: once
D gene: TRBD1
J gene: TRBJ1-2
V gene: TRBV6-1
CDR3 protein: CASRPQGAGSYTF
CDR3 DNA: TGTGCCAGCAGGCCCCAGGGGGCGGGTAGCTACACCTTC

clone size: -
D gene: -
J gene: TRBJ2-5
V gene: TRBV10-3
CDR3 protein: CAISGRGGETQYF
CDR3 DNA: TGTGCCATCAGTGGGCGGGGAGGAGAGACCCAGTACTTC

clone size: few
D gene: -
J gene: TRBJ1-4
V gene: TRBV7-9
CDR3 protein: CASSLFEKLFF
CDR3 DNA: TGTGCCAGCAGCTTATTCGAAAAACTGTTTTTT

clone size: -
D gene: -
J gene: TRBJ2-2
V gene: TRBV6-1
CDR3 protein: CASSSEGGGTGELFF
CDR3 DNA: TGTGCCAGCAGTTCGGAGGGAGGCGGGACCGGGGAGCTGTTTTTT

clone size: -
D gene: -
J gene: TRBJ2-1
V gene: TRBV19
CDR3 protein: CASSPRPGAGNEQFF
CDR3 DNA: TGTGCCAGTAGTCCCAGGCCGGGAGCGGGCAATGAGCAGTTCTTC

clone size: -
D gene: TRBD2
J gene: TRBJ2-1
V gene: TRBV7-3
CDR3 protein: CASSLTGLAGGVEQFF
CDR3 DNA: TGTGCCAGCAGCTTAACGGGACTAGCGGGAGGGGTTGAGCAGTTCTTC

clone size: -
D gene: TRBD1
J gene: TRBJ2-7
V gene: TRBV7-2
CDR3 protein: CASSLEYRGSYEQYF
CDR3 DNA: TGTGCCAGCAGCTTAGAATACAGGGGATCCTACGAGCAGTACTTC

clone size: -
D gene: -
J gene: TRBJ1-4
V gene: TRBV2
CDR3 protein: CASSESRAGGVKLFF
CDR3 DNA: TGTGCCAGCAGTGAATCGCGGGCAGGCGGGGTAAAACTGTTTTTT

clone size: -
D gene: -
J gene: TRBJ2-5
V gene: TRBV5-1
CDR3 protein: CASSFGTDVGTQYF
CDR3 DNA: TGCGCCAGCAGCTTCGGGACCGACGTTGGGACCCAGTACTTC

clone size: -
D gene: -
J gene: TRBJ2-1
V gene: TRBV28
CDR3 protein: CASSSRGATRYNEQFF
CDR3 DNA: TGTGCCAGCAGTTCAAGAGGGGCGACCCGCTACAATGAGCAGTTCTTC